This is a list of T cell receptor beta chains from one sample in a study of T cell repertoires in cytomegalovirus infection. TCRdb re-called the reads through MiXCR, storing one row per CDR3 protein. This table holds fewer than 300,000 distinct CDR3 sequences, roughly 26% found once. Sequencing used PBMCs. The receptors shown here come from a human donor in good health (CMV status not recorded). Some clones in this sample may be carry-over from other donors' samples. The CDR3 runs from the conserved cysteine through the conserved F or W. Fields, in order: V gene, CDR3 protein.

>TRBV7-3
CASSLTRGNTEAFF
>TRBV20-1
CSATSLTGVGGNQPQHF
>TRBV5-1
CASSLSPRVTNEKLFF
>TRBV28
CASSFLAVAYNEQFF
>TRBV6-6
CASDHLGQGGWTGELFF
>TRBV11-2
CASSPRLADNEQFF
>TRBV28
CASSFGPITNEQFF
>TRBV5-3
CAYLWGARGTDTQYF
>TRBV7-9
CASSRLGDRSYEQYF
>TRBV7-9
CASSSPRDLANTGELFF
>TRBV7-2
CASRQGGQPNTGELFF
>TRBV6-5
CASSYTGTSGSMTTQYF
>TRBV7-2
CASSHAGHAEQFF
>TRBV11-2
CASSLVGTSAYNEQFF
>TRBV7-2
CASSFQGGHTDTQYF
>TRBV3-1
CASNTRGRDEQFF
>TRBV6-2/TRBV6-3
CASTLSGVAYNEQFF
>TRBV29-1
CSVEDPIFQKLFF
>TRBV7-9
CATQGGREVGTDTQYF
>TRBV2
CASSEAEPGLAGGNQETQYF
>TRBV28
CASSQTGTAYEQYF
>TRBV7-2
CASSKGLAGRELFF
>TRBV5-6
CASSFRGAGYNEQFF
>TRBV7-2
CASSPGVAVPYEQYF
>TRBV11-2
CASSPGRTGVSETQYF
>TRBV28
CASSPTSGVGEQFF
>TRBV18
CASSPPGTVSYNEQFF
>TRBV14
CASSQDLGPNEQFF
>TRBV11-2
CASRSTSSYEQYF
>TRBV19
CASNLRTGDTEAFF
>TRBV6-2/TRBV6-3
CASSYIRAGDGEQFF
>TRBV7-6
CASSPGQDTNTEAFF
>TRBV11-2
CASSLDLGTLEQYF
>TRBV6-2/TRBV6-3
CASSYLRGGAKNIQYF
>TRBV19
CASRNLGSEAFF
>TRBV6-2/TRBV6-3
CASSQLPPDRVDTEAFF
>TRBV6-2/TRBV6-3
CASSWTLGDTEAFF
>TRBV6-1
CASMEIRGRSTDTQYF
>TRBV11-2
CASSKTGLNTEAFF
>TRBV7-6
CASSSYTLAGVSRNEQFF
>TRBV7-9
CASSLGQPNEKLFF
>TRBV7-6
CASSLARGYRAAGQPQHF
>TRBV11-2
CASSADSWVGAQYF
>TRBV20-1
CSASEVGLNTEAFF
>TRBV12-3/TRBV12-4
CASSETSGFTDTQYF
>TRBV7-2
CASSSQGVGEQFF
>TRBV7-9
CASSSRTRGYEQYF
>TRBV29-1
CSVARGAYEQYF
>TRBV7-9
CASSSDGQVTDTQYF
>TRBV12-5
CASGLAPIMGNYGYTF
>TRBV7-2
CASSLVHSVTEAFF